These 7 T cell receptor beta chains share one sample of origin, sequenced in a study of graft-versus-host responses after intestinal transplantation. Produced via immunoSEQ multiplex PCR; TCRdb's table is partial and in-frame only. The sample lists approximately 81,000 clones; around 87% were seen once. These TCRs' antigens remain unknown. This specimen consisted of unstimulated CD8+ T cells sorted from spleen or lymph node cells, obtained before transplant. Receptor source: a human donor who was the organ donor for an intestinal transplant.

The rearrangement joins TRBV29-1 to TRBJ1-2, with 7 bases lining up with TRBD1. Germline values: CDR1 SQVTM, CDR2 ANQGSEA. Trimming at V came to 3 bases and at J to 5 bases, leaving 6 bases not matched to a gene. The CDR3 spans 13 residues. In DNA form, the CDR3 reads TGCAGCGTTGAGACCGGGACAGCTTATGGCTACACCTTC. Translating it yields CSVETGTAYGYTF. The complete variable domain, with remaining parts taken from reference TRBV29-1 and TRBJ1-2, reads SAVISQKPSRDICQRGTSLTIQCQVDSQVTMMFWYRQQPGQSLTLIATANQGSEATYESGFVIDKFPISRPNLTFSTLTVSNMSPEDSSIYLCSVETGTAYGYTFGSGTRLTVV.

The V gene is TRBV29-1, the J gene TRBJ2-7, with D perhaps assigned TRBD1 or TRBD2 (5 bases each). CDR1 is SQVTM, CDR2 ANQGSEA, per germline. The CDR3 spans 15 residues. The V end was cut by 0 bases, the J end by 2 bases, with 14 bases between. The CDR3 sequence: CSVEDLSGSPYEQYF. In DNA, the CDR3 is TGCAGCGTTGAAGATCTGTCAGGGAGCCCCTACGAGCAGTACTTC.

The chain uses TRBV28 and TRBJ2-7; no clear D. The germline CDR1 and CDR2 sequences are MDHEN and SYDVKM. The CDR3 contains 12 residues. The V end was cut by 6 bases, the J end by 2 bases, with 8 bases between. The CDR3 DNA reads as TGTGCCAGCAGGGACGGAACCTACGAGCAGTACTTC. Protein sequence: CASRDGTYEQYF. Filled out from reference TRBV28 and TRBJ2-7, the complete variable domain reads DVKVTQSSRYLVKRTGEKVFLECVQDMDHENMFWYRQDPGLGLRLIYFSYDVKMKEKGDIPEGYSVSREKKERFSLILESASTNQTSMYLCASRDGTYEQYFGPGTRLTVT.

V usage is TRBV7-9 and J usage is TRBJ1-1; D may be TRBD1 (5 bases). Germline V lookup: CDR1 SEHNR, CDR2 FQNEAQ (reference sequence). Trimming removed 4 bases from V and 2 bases from J, with 20 bases in between. There are 17 residues in the CDR3. The CDR3 DNA reads as TGTGCCAGCAGCTCGCCTCCGCGGGGCTTAATCAACACTGAAGCTTTCTTT. Protein sequence: CASSSPPRGLINTEAFF.

This clone is a singleton in its sample. The V gene is TRBV4-1, the J gene TRBJ1-1; D not resolved. Trimming took off 3 bases at V and 6 bases at J, with 14 bases between the two ends. CDR1 MGHRA and CDR2 YSYEKL come from the germline V gene. The CDR3 has 14 amino acids. The CDR3 region is CASSQLLEGAEAFF. CDR3 sequence (DNA): TGCGCCAGCAGCCAGTTACTCGAGGGTGCTGAAGCTTTCTTT.

The chain is built from TRBV28 and TRBJ2-5; D is possibly TRBD2 (5 bases). The CDR3 sequence is 15 residues long. Trimming took 6 bases from V and 0 from J, leaving 14 bases between them. CDR1 is MDHEN and CDR2 is SYDVKM in the germline V gene. The CDR3 nucleotides are TGTGCCAGCAGCCTTCAGGAGGTTTACCAAGAGACCCAGTACTTC. Amino acid sequence: CASSLQEVYQETQYF.

This chain joins TRBV9 and TRBJ2-1; TRBD2 matches at 8 bases. The CDR3 runs to 16 residues. Germline loops: CDR1 SGDLS, CDR2 YYNGEE. The V segment lost 1 base and the J segment 4 bases; nucleotides outside the gene matches: 7. DNA for the CDR3: TGTGCCAGCAGCGTAAAGGTCGGGGGGGCTTACAATGAGCAGTTCTTC. Translated: CASSVKVGGAYNEQFF.